The 10 T cell receptor beta chains in this list originate from one sample, sequenced in a study of T cells in localized non-small cell lung cancer. Libraries were prepared by immunoSEQ multiplex PCR; TCRdb keeps only in-frame clonotypes and omits some of them. This table holds approximately 1,000 clones, 20% to 30% found once. Sequencing used lung tumor tissue, obtained before any cancer treatment. The source is a male donor older than 55 with stage I squamous cell lung carcinoma.

J is TRBJ1-5 and V is TRBV18, with TRBD1 as a possible D gene (5 bases). Germline loops: CDR1 KGHSH, CDR2 LQKENI. CDR3 length equals 13 residues. V was cut by 6 bases and J by 0 bases, with 6 bases left in between. The CDR3 nucleotides are TGTGCCAGCTCCCAGGGTAGCAATCAGCCCCAGCATTTT. Protein: CASSQGSNQPQHF.

The V gene is TRBV5-1, the J gene TRBJ1-3; maybe TRBD1 (5 bases). The CDR3 runs to 15 residues. The V gene lost 4 bases and the J gene lost 0 bases, with 11 bases spanning the gap. Germline values: CDR1 SGHRS, CDR2 YFSETQ. The CDR3 spells CASSPGTVSGNTIYF. The CDR3 nucleotides read TGCGCCAGCAGCCCAGGGACGGTCTCTGGAAACACCATATATTTT. The variable domain in full, with the rest retrieved from reference TRBV5-1 and TRBJ1-3, is KAGVTQTPRYLIKTRGQQVTLSCSPISGHRSVSWYQQTPGQGLQFLFEYFSETQRNKGNFPGRFSGRQFSNSRSEMNVSTLELGDSALYLCASSPGTVSGNTIYFGEGSWLTVV.

The chain uses TRBV6-8 and TRBJ2-1; D is tentatively TRBD1 or TRBD2 (6 bases each). Germline V gives CDR1 MNHGY, CDR2 SAAAGT. V lost 8 bases, J lost 4 bases, and 15 bases lay in between. The CDR3 is 14 amino acids. CDR3 in amino acids: CASGVRGVYNEQFF. The CDR3 region has the DNA TGTGCCAGCGGAGTAAGGGGGGTATACAATGAGCAGTTCTTC.

This clone has only a few counts. The chain carries TRBV11-3 and TRBJ2-1; 14 positions agree with TRBD2. CDR3 size: 15 residues. CDR1 and CDR2 from the germline V gene are SGHNT and YENEEA. V lost 4 bases and J lost 12; bases outside the gene matches: 8. The CDR3 sequence: CASSSVGLAGEGQFF. Written as DNA, the CDR3 is TGTGCCAGCAGCTCAGTGGGACTAGCGGGAGAGGGGCAGTTCTTC.

In nucleotides, the CDR3 is TGTGCCAGCAGTTTATTCCCTGGCATGTACGAGCAGTACTTC. This gives the protein CASSLFPGMYEQYF. This chain links TRBV28 with TRBJ2-7; D remains ambiguous. Between the trimmed V and J ends, which lost 1 base and 4 bases, there was a span of 11 bases. This CDR3 has 14 amino acids. The germline CDR1 and CDR2 sequences are MDHEN and SYDVKM.

This clone has just a few counts. This chain joins TRBV7-1 and TRBJ2-2; D ambiguous. TRBV7-1 is known as an ORF, though its function is uncertain. Trimming stripped 5 bases from V and 6 bases from J, with 10 bases between. The CDR3 extends over 13 amino acids. The CDR3 DNA is TGTGCCAGCAGCCCCCACCTGGCCGGGGAGCTGTTTTTT. Amino acids: CASSPHLAGELFF.

This clone was detected a few times. CDR3 sequence (DNA): TGTGCCAGCAGCCGAGGGGGGTCCTACAATGAGCAGTTCTTC. Residues: CASSRGGSYNEQFF. The chain is built from TRBV14 and TRBJ2-1; possibly TRBD1 or TRBD2 for D (6 bases each). Per germline, CDR1 SGHDN and CDR2 FVKESK. Trimming took 4 bases from V and 1 from J, leaving 8 bases between them. The CDR3 consists of 14 residues. The full variable domain, rest sourced from reference TRBV14 and TRBJ2-1, is EAGVTQFPSHSVIEKGQTVTLRCDPISGHDNLYWYRRVMGKEIKFLLHFVKESKQDESGMPNNRFLAERTGGTYSTLKVQPAELEDSGVYFCASSRGGSYNEQFFGPGTRLTVL.

This clone is categorized as large (0.1 to 1%). The CDR3 loop is CASSDGTASYNEQFF. The CDR3 DNA sequence: TGTGCCAGCAGTGACGGGACAGCCTCCTACAATGAGCAGTTCTTC. This chain connects TRBV6-8 to TRBJ2-1; 7 bases align to TRBD1. From germline, CDR1 is MNHGY and CDR2 SAAAGT. V trimming: 5 bases; J trimming: 0 bases; junction bases outside the gene matches: 4. CDR3 length: 15 residues.

The V and J genes are TRBV12-1 and TRBJ2-1; the table names TRBD2, a call not compared with the DNA. TRBV12-1 corresponds to a pseudogene. CDR3 length equals 16 residues. The CDR3 DNA reads TGTGCCAGCAGCTTTATTGGGACTAGCGGGACGAATGAGCAGTTCTTC. Its protein product is CASSFIGTSGTNEQFF.

This clone was found a few times. The chain has TRBV19 and TRBJ1-1; TRBD1 is a possible D gene (5 bases). CDR3 length: 15 amino acids. V was cut by 8 bases and J by 1 base, with 17 bases left in between. Germline V lookup: CDR1 LNHDA, CDR2 SQIVND (reference sequence). CDR3 nucleotides: TGTGCCAGTCGGCTAGGGGCCCGGGGGAACACTGAAGCTTTCTTT. Its translation: CASRLGARGNTEAFF.